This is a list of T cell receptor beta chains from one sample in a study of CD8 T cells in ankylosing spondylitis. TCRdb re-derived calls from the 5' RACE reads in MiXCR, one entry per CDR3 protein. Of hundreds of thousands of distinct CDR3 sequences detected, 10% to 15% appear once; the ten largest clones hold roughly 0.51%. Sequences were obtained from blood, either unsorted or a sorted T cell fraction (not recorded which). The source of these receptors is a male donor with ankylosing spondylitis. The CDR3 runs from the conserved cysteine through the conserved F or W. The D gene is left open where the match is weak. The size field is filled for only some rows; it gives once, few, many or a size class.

CSAGRPSEQFF,TGCAGTGCAGGCCGACCTAGTGAGCAGTTCTTC,TRBJ2-1,TRBV20-1,many,NA
CASSPYGLAGRRSSYNEQFF,TGTGCCAGCTCACCATACGGACTAGCGGGTCGTAGGAGCTCCTACAATGAGCAGTTCTTC,TRBJ2-1,TRBV18,few,TRBD2
CASSLPGQGLSTEAFF,TGTGCCAGCAGCCTCCCGGGACAGGGGTTGAGTACTGAAGCTTTCTTT,TRBJ1-1,TRBV11-1,NA,TRBD1
CSARERVAYNEQFF,TGCAGTGCTAGGGAGAGGGTGGCGTACAATGAGCAGTTCTTC,TRBJ2-1,TRBV20-1,few,NA
CASSVATEYTEAFF,TGTGCCAGCAGCGTAGCTACGGAATACACTGAAGCTTTCTTT,TRBJ1-1,TRBV9,few,NA
CASSLRPVHQPQHF,TGTGCCAGCAGCCTCAGACCCGTTCACCAGCCCCAGCATTTT,TRBJ1-5,TRBV12-3/TRBV12-4,NA,NA
CASSLDSENYGYTF,TGCGCCAGCAGCTTGGACAGCGAAAACTATGGCTACACCTTC,TRBJ1-2,TRBV5-1,few,NA
CASSQLHITYNEQFF,TGCGCCAGCAGCCAATTACACATCACCTACAATGAGCAGTTCTTC,TRBJ2-1,TRBV4-1,many,NA
CASSLGTRGAFTGELFF,TGTGCCAGCAGCCTCGGGACTAGGGGGGCCTTCACCGGGGAGCTGTTTTTT,TRBJ2-2,TRBV4-2,few,TRBD2
CASSDDSRGVYF,TGTGCCAGCTCAGACGACTCCCGTGGGGTATATTTT,TRBJ2-3,TRBV18,NA,NA
CASSQNGDTQYF,TGTGCCAGCTCGCAGAATGGGGATACGCAGTATTTT,TRBJ2-3,TRBV18,NA,NA
CASSLRERGTGELFF,TGTGCCAGCAGCTTAAGAGAAAGGGGAACCGGGGAGCTGTTTTTT,TRBJ2-2,TRBV7-2,few,NA
CASRQGTVGNSPLHF,TGTGCCAGCAGGCAAGGGACAGTCGGGAATTCACCCCTCCACTTT,TRBJ1-6,TRBV12-3/TRBV12-4,many,TRBD1
CASGNPGQTNYGYTF,TGTGCCAGCGGAAACCCGGGACAGACCAACTATGGCTACACCTTC,TRBJ1-2,TRBV6-1,many,TRBD1
CASSRRGPDTEAFF,TGTGCCAGCAGCCGAAGGGGACCGGACACTGAAGCTTTCTTT,TRBJ1-1,TRBV7-2,NA,NA